This TCR beta chain was found in a study of identical twins (dated by TCRdb to 2015 to 2016). About the full investigation: The study deep-sequenced TCR alpha and beta repertoires from monozygotic twins, unrelated adults of various ages and cord blood to test whether fetal clonotypes persist. Replicate twin experiments were performed at different times using different library preparation protocols to rule out contamination.

Receptors were amplified or captured by 5' RACE. The instrument given in TCRdb is Illumina HiSeq 2000. Template switching introduced a universal primer binding site; the final cDNA contained a unique molecular identifier, enabling accurate counting of TCR cDNA molecules. Specific primers in the conserved constant-segment region were used to synthesize first-strand cDNA for TCR alpha and beta chains. To control for contamination, every cDNA library was double barcoded, receiving both a SMART-Mk sample barcode and Illumina barcodes. Two successive PCR steps introduced TruSeq adapter sequences along with Illumina sample barcodes. The TCR alpha and beta cDNA libraries were sequenced on the Illumina HiSeq platform using custom primers. In the original analysis: MiGEC processed the raw reads to extract unique molecular identifiers, while MiXCR was used to determine the CDR3 positions. Recombination models were inferred per individual with the repgenHMM and IGoR tools using an EM algorithm. Shared clonotype analysis was performed with the tcR package in R, normalizing sharing by the product of cloneset sizes. To study raw recombination without the effects of thymic and clonal selection, out-of-frame nonproductive sequences were analyzed. Using fastp trimming at Q25 and MiXCR clonotype assembly, TCRdb reanalyzed the public sequencing data and kept in-frame beta chains. Records with the same CDR3 protein are collapsed into one entry carrying the most frequent genes and DNA. Clone size and V and J calls follow TCRdb, not the original study. The sample data list fewer than 550,000 distinct CDR3 sequences, and around 15% of these were observed just once. The top ten hold roughly 0.42% of the sample.

Every donor in the study was a healthy Caucasian. Three pairs of female monozygotic twins, all aged 18 to 29 years, were included in the twin cohort. CD4+ and CD8+ T cell populations were isolated with positive isolation kits from Invitrogen. V and J lose 4 bases and 2 bases, and a span of 12 bases separates them. The CDR3, from cysteine to phenylalanine, totals 14 residues. The retained sequence is limited to the CDR3, 42 bases, with the frame set at the first base. Reading the germline V gene (reference sequence) gives CDR1 LGHDT and CDR2 YNNKEL. Study-wide findings and limitations: The excess sharing between twins in beta out-of-frame sequences was weaker because fewer shared sequences reduced the signal-to-noise ratio. Conclusions relied on cross-sectional statistical analysis, since the same donors could not be followed over many years. Abundant cord blood beta clonotypes had fewer insertions, young adult naive repertoires showed a similar but weaker trend, and memory repertoires showed no such trend. Compared with coincidental sharing between unrelated individuals, an excess of low generation-probability sequences was observed among out-of-frame TCR alpha sequences shared between twins. Invariant T cells such as MAIT and iNKT could partly confound zero-insertion analyses, though diverse VJ usage argued against this for most clonotypes. Recombination models systematically underestimated out-of-frame TCR alpha sharing in monozygotic twins but agreed with sharing between unrelated individuals.

Worth noting for this clonotype: Its antigen is unknown. No much larger clone exists at a distance of one base, and base qualities are not known.

Separately, the same data were catalogued under a study of yellow fever vaccine responses in identical twins. That second publication adds: The T cell response to vaccination in identical twins was reported by the authors to appear partly convergent and partly personalized. In identical twins, the study followed T cell clones that responded to the vaccine with precision.

The clonotype originates from a woman between 18 and 29 years old in good health. In this chain, TRBV3-1 is recombined with TRBJ2-7; a tentative D call is TRBD1 (5 bases match). Sequenced: CD4+ T cells sorted from blood. Read as DNA, the sequence is TGTGCCAGCAGCCCCCAGGGCTTCGCCTACGAGCAGTACTTC. Its translation is CASSPQGFAYEQYF.